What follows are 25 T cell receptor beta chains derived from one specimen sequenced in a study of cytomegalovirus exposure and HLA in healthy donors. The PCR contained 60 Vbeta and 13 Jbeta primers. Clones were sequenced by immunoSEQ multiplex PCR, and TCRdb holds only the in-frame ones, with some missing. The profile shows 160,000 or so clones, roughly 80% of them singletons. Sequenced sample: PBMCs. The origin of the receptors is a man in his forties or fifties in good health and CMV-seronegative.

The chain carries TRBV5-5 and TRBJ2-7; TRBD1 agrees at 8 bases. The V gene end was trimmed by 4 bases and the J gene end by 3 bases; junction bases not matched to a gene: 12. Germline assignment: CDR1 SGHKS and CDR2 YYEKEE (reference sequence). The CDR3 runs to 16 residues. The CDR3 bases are TGTGCCAGCAGCCTGACCCCGGGACAGGACGTCTACGAGCAGTACTTC. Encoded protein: CASSLTPGQDVYEQYF.

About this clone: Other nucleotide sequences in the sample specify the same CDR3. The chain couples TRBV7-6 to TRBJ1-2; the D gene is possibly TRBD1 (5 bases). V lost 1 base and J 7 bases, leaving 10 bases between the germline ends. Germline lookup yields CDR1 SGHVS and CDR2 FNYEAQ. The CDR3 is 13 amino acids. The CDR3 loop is CASSLDVGGGYTF. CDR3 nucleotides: TGTGCCAGCAGCTTAGACGTCGGGGGTGGCTACACCTTC.

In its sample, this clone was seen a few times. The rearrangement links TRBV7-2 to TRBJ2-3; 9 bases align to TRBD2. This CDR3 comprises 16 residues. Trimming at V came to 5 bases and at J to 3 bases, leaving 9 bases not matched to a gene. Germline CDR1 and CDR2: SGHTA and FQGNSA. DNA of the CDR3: TGTGCCAGCAGCATACAGGCGGGGGGGATGACAGATACGCAGTATTTT. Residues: CASSIQAGGMTDTQYF.

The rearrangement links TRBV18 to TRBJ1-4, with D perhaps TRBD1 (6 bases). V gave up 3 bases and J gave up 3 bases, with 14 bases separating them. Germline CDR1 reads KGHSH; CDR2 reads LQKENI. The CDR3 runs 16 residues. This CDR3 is CASSPSRTAANEKLFF. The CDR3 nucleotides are TGTGCCAGCTCACCCTCCCGGACAGCCGCTAATGAAAAACTGTTTTTT.

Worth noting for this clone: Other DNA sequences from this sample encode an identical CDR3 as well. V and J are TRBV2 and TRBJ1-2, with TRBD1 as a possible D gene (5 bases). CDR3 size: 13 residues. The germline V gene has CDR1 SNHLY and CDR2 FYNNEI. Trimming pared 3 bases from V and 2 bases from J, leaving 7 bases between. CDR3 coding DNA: TGTGCCAGCAGTGAGTCAGGGAACTATGGCTACACCTTC. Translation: CASSESGNYGYTF.

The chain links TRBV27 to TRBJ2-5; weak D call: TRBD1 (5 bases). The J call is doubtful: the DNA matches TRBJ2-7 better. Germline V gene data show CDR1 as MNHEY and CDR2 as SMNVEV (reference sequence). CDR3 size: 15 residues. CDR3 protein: CASSRKTDPSYEQYF. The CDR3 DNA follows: TGTGCCAGCAGTCGGAAGACAGACCCTTCCTACGAGCAGTACTTC.

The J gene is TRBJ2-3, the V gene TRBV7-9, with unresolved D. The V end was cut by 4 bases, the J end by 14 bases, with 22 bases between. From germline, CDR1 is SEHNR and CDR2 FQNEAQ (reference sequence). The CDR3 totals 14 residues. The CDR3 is CASSSEKSKLVRYF. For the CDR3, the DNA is TGTGCCAGCAGCTCGGAGAAGAGTAAGCTAGTGCGGTATTTT. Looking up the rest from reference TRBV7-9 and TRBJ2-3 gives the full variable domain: DTGVSQNPRHKITKRGQNVTFRCDPISEHNRLYWYRQTLGQGPEFLTYFQNEAQLEKSRLLSDRFSAERPKGSFSTLEIQRTEQGDSAMYLCASSSEKSKLVRYFGPGTRLTVL.

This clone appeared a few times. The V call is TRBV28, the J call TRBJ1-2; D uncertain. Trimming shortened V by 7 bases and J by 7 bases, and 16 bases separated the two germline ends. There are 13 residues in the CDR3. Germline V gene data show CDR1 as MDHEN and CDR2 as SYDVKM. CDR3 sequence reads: CASIPPTGSGYTF. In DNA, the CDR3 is TGTGCCAGCATCCCACCCACGGGGAGTGGCTACACCTTC.

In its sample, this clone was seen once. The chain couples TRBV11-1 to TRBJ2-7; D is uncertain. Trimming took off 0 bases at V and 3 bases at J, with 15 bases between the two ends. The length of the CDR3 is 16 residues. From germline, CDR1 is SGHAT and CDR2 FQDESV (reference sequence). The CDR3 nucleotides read TGTGCCAGCAGCTTAGCACAGTTTGGTGTGAGCTACGAGCAGTACTTC. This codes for CASSLAQFGVSYEQYF.

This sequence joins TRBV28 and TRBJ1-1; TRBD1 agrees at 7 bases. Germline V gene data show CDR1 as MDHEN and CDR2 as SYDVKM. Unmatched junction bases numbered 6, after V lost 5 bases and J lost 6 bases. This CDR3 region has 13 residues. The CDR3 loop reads CASSTTGLPEAFF. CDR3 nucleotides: TGTGCCAGCAGTACGACAGGGCTCCCTGAAGCTTTCTTT.

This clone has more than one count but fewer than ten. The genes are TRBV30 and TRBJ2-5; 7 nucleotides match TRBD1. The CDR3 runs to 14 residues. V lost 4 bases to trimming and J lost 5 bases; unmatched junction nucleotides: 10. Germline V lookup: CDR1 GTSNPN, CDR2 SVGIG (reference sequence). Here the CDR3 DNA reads TGTGCCTGGAACAGGGGTACGTGGTCGGAGACCCAGTACTTC. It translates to CAWNRGTWSETQYF.

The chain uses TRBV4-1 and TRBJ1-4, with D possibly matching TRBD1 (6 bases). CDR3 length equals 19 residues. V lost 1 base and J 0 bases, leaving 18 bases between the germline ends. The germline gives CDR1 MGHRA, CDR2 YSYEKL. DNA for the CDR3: TGCGCCAGCAGCCAAGCCCCCAGGGGCCCCTCCTCAACTAATGAAAAACTGTTTTTT. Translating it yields CASSQAPRGPSSTNEKLFF.

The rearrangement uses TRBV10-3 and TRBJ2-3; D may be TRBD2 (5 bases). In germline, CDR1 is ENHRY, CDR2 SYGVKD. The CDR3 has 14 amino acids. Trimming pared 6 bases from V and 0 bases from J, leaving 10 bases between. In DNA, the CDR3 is TGTGCCATCAGGGGCGGGTCTAGCACAGATACGCAGTATTTT. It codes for CAIRGGSSTDTQYF.

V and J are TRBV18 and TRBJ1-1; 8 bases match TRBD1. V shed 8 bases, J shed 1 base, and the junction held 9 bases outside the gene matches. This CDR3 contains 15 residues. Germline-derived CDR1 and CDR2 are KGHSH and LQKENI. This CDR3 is CASANLDRGNTEAFF. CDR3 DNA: TGTGCCAGCGCCAACCTTGACAGGGGGAACACTGAAGCTTTCTTT.

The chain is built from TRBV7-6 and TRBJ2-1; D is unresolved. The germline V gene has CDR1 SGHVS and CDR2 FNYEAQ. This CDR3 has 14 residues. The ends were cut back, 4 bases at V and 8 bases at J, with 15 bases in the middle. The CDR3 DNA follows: TGTGCCAGCAGCTCCTTACTGGGCCTGGATGAGCAGTTCTTC. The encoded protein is CASSSLLGLDEQFF.

CDR3 sequence: CASTLWQGAEAFF. Here the CDR3 DNA reads TGTGCCAGTACCCTGTGGCAGGGGGCTGAAGCTTTCTTT. The chain recombines TRBV19 with TRBJ1-1, with 7 bases identical to TRBD1. J was trimmed by 6 bases and V by 7 bases; bases with no gene match: 8. The CDR3 is made up of 13 amino acids. Germline CDR1 and CDR2: LNHDA and SQIVND (reference sequence).

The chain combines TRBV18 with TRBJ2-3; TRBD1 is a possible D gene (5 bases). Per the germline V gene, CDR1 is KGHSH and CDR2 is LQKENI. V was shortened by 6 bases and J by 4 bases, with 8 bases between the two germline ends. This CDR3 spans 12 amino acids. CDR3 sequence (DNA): TGTGCCAGCTCTCAGGGTGCAGATACGCAGTATTTT. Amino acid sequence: CASSQGADTQYF.

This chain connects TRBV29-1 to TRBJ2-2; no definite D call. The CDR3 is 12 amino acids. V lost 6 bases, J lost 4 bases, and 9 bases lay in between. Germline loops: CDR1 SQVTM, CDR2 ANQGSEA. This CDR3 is CSVLPGTGELFF. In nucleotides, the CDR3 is TGCAGCGTCTTGCCCGGCACCGGGGAGCTGTTTTTT.

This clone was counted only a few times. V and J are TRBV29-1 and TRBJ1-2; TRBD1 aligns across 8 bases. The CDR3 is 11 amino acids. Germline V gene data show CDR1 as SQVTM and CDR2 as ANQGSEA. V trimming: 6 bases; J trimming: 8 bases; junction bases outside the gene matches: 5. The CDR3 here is CSVPDRGGYTF. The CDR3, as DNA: TGCAGCGTCCCTGACAGGGGAGGCTACACCTTC.

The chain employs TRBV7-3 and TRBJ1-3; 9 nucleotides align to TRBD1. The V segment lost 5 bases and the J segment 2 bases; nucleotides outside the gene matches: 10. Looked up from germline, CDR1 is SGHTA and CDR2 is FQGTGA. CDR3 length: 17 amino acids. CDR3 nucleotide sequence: TGTGCCAGCAGCCCCCAGGGACAGGGAACGCCTGGAAACACCATATATTTT. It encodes CASSPQGQGTPGNTIYF.

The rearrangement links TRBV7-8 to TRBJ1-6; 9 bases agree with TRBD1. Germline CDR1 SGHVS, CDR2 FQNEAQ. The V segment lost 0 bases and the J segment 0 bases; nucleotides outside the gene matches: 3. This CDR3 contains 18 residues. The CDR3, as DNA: TGTGCCAGCAGCTTAGCCGGGACAGGGAGCTCCTATAATTCACCCCTCCACTTT. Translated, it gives CASSLAGTGSSYNSPLHF.

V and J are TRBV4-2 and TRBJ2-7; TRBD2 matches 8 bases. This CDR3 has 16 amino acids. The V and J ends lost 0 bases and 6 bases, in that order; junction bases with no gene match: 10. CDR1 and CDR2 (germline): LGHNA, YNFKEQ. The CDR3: CASSQDWRGALPEQYF. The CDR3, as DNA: TGTGCCAGCAGCCAAGATTGGCGGGGGGCACTCCCCGAGCAGTACTTC.

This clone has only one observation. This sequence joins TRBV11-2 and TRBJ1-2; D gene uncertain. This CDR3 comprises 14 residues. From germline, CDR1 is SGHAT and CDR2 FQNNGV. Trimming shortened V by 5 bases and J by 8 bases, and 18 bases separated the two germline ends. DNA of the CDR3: TGTGCCAGCAGCCCGACGGGTCGTTGGTACGGCTACACCTTC. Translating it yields CASSPTGRWYGYTF.

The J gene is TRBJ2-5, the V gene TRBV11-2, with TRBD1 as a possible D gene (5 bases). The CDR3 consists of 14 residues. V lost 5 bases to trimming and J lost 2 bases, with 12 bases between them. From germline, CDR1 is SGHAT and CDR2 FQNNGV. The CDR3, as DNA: TGTGCCAGCAGCCCAGGGTACTCACAAGAGACCCAGTACTTC. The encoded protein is CASSPGYSQETQYF.

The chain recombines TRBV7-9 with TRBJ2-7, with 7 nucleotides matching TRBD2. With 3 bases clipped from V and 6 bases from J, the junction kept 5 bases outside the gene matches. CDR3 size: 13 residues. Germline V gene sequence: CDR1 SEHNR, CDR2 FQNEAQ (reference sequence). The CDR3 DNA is TGTGCCAGCAGCTTCTGGACTAGGGGCGAGCAGTACTTC. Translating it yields CASSFWTRGEQYF.